These 24 T cell receptor beta chains were all obtained from the same sample, sequenced in a study of memory CD4+ T cells and cytomegalovirus serostatus. Data came from immunoSEQ multiplex PCR; TCRdb stores just in-frame clones and leaves some out. The table has 65,000 to 95,000 clones, around 80% seen once. The sort gate was single viable CD3+CD4+CD8-CD45RO+ cells for memory CD4+ T cells. Sequencing was performed on memory CD4+ T cells from blood. The receptors stem from an adult in good health and CMV-seronegative.

V usage is TRBV5-1 and J usage is TRBJ1-4, with a weak D call TRBD1 (6 bases). V was shortened by 2 bases and J by 3 bases, with 11 bases between the two germline ends. CDR3 length: 15 amino acids. Germline V gives CDR1 SGHRS, CDR2 YFSETQ. The CDR3 DNA sequence: TGCGCCAGCAGCTTAGCAGGGGCGGCTAATGAAAAACTGTTTTTT. It translates to CASSLAGAANEKLFF.

The chain has TRBV7-2 and TRBJ1-1; D is undetermined. The V gene's germline CDR1 is SGHTA and CDR2 FQGNSA. This CDR3 is 15 amino acids long. Trimming took off 1 base at V and 3 bases at J, with 12 bases between the two ends. The CDR3 here is CASSLEAGAYTEAFF. For the CDR3, the DNA is TGTGCCAGCAGCTTAGAAGCAGGCGCTTACACTGAAGCTTTCTTT.

The sample holds one count of this clone. The V call is TRBV7-9, the J call TRBJ1-2; a possible D gene is TRBD1 (6 bases). Between the trimmed V and J ends, which lost 2 bases and 7 bases, there was a span of 14 bases. The CDR3 has 14 residues. CDR1 is SEHNR and CDR2 is FQNEAQ in the germline V gene (reference sequence). CDR3 bases: TGTGCCAGCAGCTTAAGGGGGGGCGGGACTGGCTACACCTTC. It codes for CASSLRGGGTGYTF.

This clone showed up many times. The chain couples TRBV7-6 to TRBJ2-1; D may match TRBD1 or TRBD2 (5 bases each). CDR1 is SGHVS, CDR2 FNYEAQ, per germline. V dropped 3 bases and J dropped 7 bases, with 16 bases sitting between them. The CDR3 totals 15 residues. The CDR3 spells CASSFVGTLSNEQFF. The DNA for the CDR3 is TGTGCCAGCAGCTTCGTAGGGACCCTTTCGAATGAGCAGTTCTTC.

CDR3 in DNA: TGTGCTAGTGCGACAGGGGCTGGGGGAGAGACCCAGTACTTC. Its translation is CASATGAGGETQYF. The rearrangement uses TRBV12-5 and TRBJ2-5, with 8 nucleotides matching TRBD1. V shed 7 bases, J shed 4 bases, and the junction held 8 bases outside the gene matches. The germline gives CDR1 LGHNT, CDR2 FRNRAP. The CDR3 sequence is 14 residues long.

The rearrangement uses TRBV14 and TRBJ1-3; D is unresolved. The CDR3 loop spans 14 amino acids. Per the germline V gene, CDR1 is SGHDN and CDR2 is FVKESK. The V end was cut by 0 bases, the J end by 2 bases, with 5 bases between. Here the CDR3 DNA reads TGTGCCAGCAGCCAAGATGGGGCTGGAAACACCATATATTTT. It yields the protein CASSQDGAGNTIYF.

The rearrangement uses TRBV6-1 and TRBJ1-2, with 7 bases lining up with TRBD1. CDR3 length: 15 amino acids. CDR1 is MNHNS, CDR2 SASEGT, per germline. J was trimmed by 8 bases and V by 0 bases; bases with no gene match: 9. CDR3 protein: CASSEASGQRSGYTF. CDR3 DNA sequence: TGTGCCAGCAGTGAAGCGTCGGGACAGAGGTCGGGCTACACCTTC.

This chain links TRBV10-2 with TRBJ2-7; 15 nucleotides align to TRBD2. The CDR3 runs to 17 residues. Germline V CDR1 and CDR2: WSHSY, SAAADI. The J segment lost 5 bases and the V segment lost 0 bases, leaving 5 bases of the junction unmatched. CDR3 loop: CASSESMGLAGGDEQYF. CDR3 sequence (DNA): TGCGCCAGCAGTGAGTCGATGGGACTAGCGGGGGGCGACGAGCAGTACTTC.

The chain joins TRBV5-1 to TRBJ2-5, with TRBD2 matching 8 bases. V dropped 4 bases and J dropped 2; count of bases not matched to a gene: 7. Per germline, CDR1 SGHRS and CDR2 YFSETQ. This CDR3 has 15 amino acids. This CDR3 reads CASSPGGGRQETQYF. In DNA form, the CDR3 reads TGCGCCAGCAGCCCGGGGGGGGGCAGGCAAGAGACCCAGTACTTC.

Turning to this clone: Sequence at one end of the junction differs from germline and may be a read error. The rearrangement links TRBV6-5 to TRBJ1-2; D is unclear. In germline, CDR1 is MNHEY, CDR2 SVGAGI. This CDR3 is built from 13 residues. CDR3 amino acids: CASSYSMEPPADF. CDR3 bases: TGTGCCAGCAGTTACTCTATGGAGCCTCCGGCCGACTTC.

The chain is built from TRBV13 and TRBJ2-7; D perhaps matches TRBD1 (6 bases). V dropped 5 bases and J dropped 1 base, with 12 bases sitting between them. CDR3 length equals 14 residues. Per the germline V gene, CDR1 is PRHDT and CDR2 is FYEKMQ (reference sequence). The DNA of the CDR3 is TGTGCCAGCAGCCCGGGACACGAGTCCTACGAGCAGTACTTC. Protein product: CASSPGHESYEQYF.

This chain connects TRBV6-1 to TRBJ2-7; TRBD1 aligns across 8 bases. CDR3 length equals 14 residues. CDR1 is MNHNS, CDR2 SASEGT, per germline. The J segment lost 4 bases and the V segment lost 8 bases, leaving 10 bases of the junction unmatched. The CDR3 loop reads CASPRGTGWYEQYF. CDR3 nucleotide sequence: TGTGCCAGCCCCAGGGGGACAGGCTGGTACGAGCAGTACTTC.

The chain couples TRBV7-9 to TRBJ1-6, with 7 bases identical to TRBD1. CDR1 and CDR2 from the germline V gene are SEHNR and FQNEAQ (reference sequence). The CDR3 has 15 residues. The ends lost 1 base at V and 6 bases at J; junction bases unmatched: 3. CDR3 amino acids: CASSLGDSLNSPLHF. CDR3 nucleotides: TGTGCCAGCAGCTTAGGGGACAGTCTTAATTCACCCCTCCACTTT.

V gene TRBV5-6 combines with J gene TRBJ1-2; the match to TRBD1 covers 7 bases. The V gene end was trimmed by 4 bases and the J gene end by 4 bases; junction bases not matched to a gene: 19. CDR3 length: 18 amino acids. Germline V gene data show CDR1 as SGHDT and CDR2 as YYEEEE. CDR3 nucleotides: TGTGCCAGCAGCCTCTTTTTTGTGACAGGGAAACGGGTCTATGGCTACACCTTC. It yields the protein CASSLFFVTGKRVYGYTF.

This chain uses TRBV2 with TRBJ1-6; the D is unclear. V dropped 3 bases and J dropped 0 bases, with 6 bases sitting between them. CDR3 length: 15 residues. CDR1 is SNHLY, CDR2 FYNNEI, per germline. For the CDR3, the DNA is TGTGCCAGCAGTGAGGCGAGCTCCTATAATTCACCCCTCCACTTT. It encodes CASSEASSYNSPLHF.

As DNA, the CDR3 is TGTGCCATCAGTGACAGGGGCACTAATGAAAAACTGTTTTTT. Its protein is CAISDRGTNEKLFF. The chain recombines TRBV10-3 with TRBJ1-4; a possible D gene is TRBD1 (6 bases). V was pared by 3 bases and J by 2 bases, with 7 bases between. From germline, CDR1 is ENHRY and CDR2 SYGVKD. CDR3 length: 14 amino acids.

This chain connects TRBV5-1 to TRBJ1-6, with D unresolved. Trimming cost V 0 bases and J 7 bases, with 11 bases left between them. Germline CDR1 is SGHRS and CDR2 is YFSETQ. This CDR3 spans 15 amino acids. CDR3 DNA: TGCGCCAGCAGCTTGGAGGGCCCCCGAAATTCACCCCTCCACTTT. Its protein is CASSLEGPRNSPLHF.

The chain couples TRBV7-6 to TRBJ2-7; D possibly matches TRBD1 or TRBD2 (5 bases each). The CDR3 sequence is 16 residues long. Trimming stripped 4 bases from V and 2 bases from J, with 18 bases between. The germline V gene encodes CDR1 SGHVS and CDR2 FNYEAQ. This CDR3 is CASSWGGYRTAYEQYF. The CDR3 coding sequence is TGTGCCAGCAGCTGGGGCGGGTACAGGACTGCCTACGAGCAGTACTTC. Filled out from reference TRBV7-6 and TRBJ2-7, the complete variable domain reads GAGVSQSPRYKVTKRGQDVALRCDPISGHVSLYWYRQALGQGPEFLTYFNYEAQQDKSGLPNDRFSAERPEGSISTLTIQRTEQRDSAMYRCASSWGGYRTAYEQYFGPGTRLTVT.

This clone was counted a single time. This sequence joins TRBV9 and TRBJ1-2, with 11 bases identical to TRBD1. The CDR3 sequence is 15 residues long. From germline, CDR1 is SGDLS and CDR2 YYNGEE. V trimming: 3 bases; J trimming: 5 bases; junction bases outside the gene matches: 6. The CDR3 DNA sequence: TGTGCCAGCAGCGGCGGGGACAGGGGGGGATATGGCTACACCTTC. Its translation: CASSGGDRGGYGYTF.

The chain employs TRBV5-4 and TRBJ2-5; D possibly matches TRBD1 or TRBD2 (6 bases each). V lost 4 bases and J lost 4, with 17 bases in between. CDR1 and CDR2 from the germline V gene are SGHNT and YYREEE (reference sequence). The length of the CDR3 is 15 residues. CDR3 loop: CASSPGGRGGETQYF. In DNA, the CDR3 is TGTGCCAGCAGCCCTGGGGGGCGGGGTGGAGAGACCCAGTACTTC.

This chain links TRBV2 with TRBJ1-3; D unresolved. The CDR3 has 15 amino acids. Trimming removed 7 bases from V and 0 bases from J, with 13 bases in between. Germline CDR1 is SNHLY and CDR2 is FYNNEI. The CDR3: CASKALDFSGNTIYF. CDR3 nucleotide sequence: TGTGCCAGCAAAGCACTCGACTTCTCTGGAAACACCATATATTTT.

CDR3 coding DNA: TGTGCCAGCAGCTTAGGGCTAGCGGGGTCCTACGAGCAGTACTTC. It is translated as CASSLGLAGSYEQYF. V gene TRBV7-8 combines with J gene TRBJ2-7; 9 bases line up with TRBD2. Trimming cost V 1 base and J 1 base; bases outside gene matches: 2. The CDR3 spans 15 residues. From germline, CDR1 is SGHVS and CDR2 FQNEAQ.

This clone has more than one count but fewer than ten. The chain is built from TRBV30 and TRBJ1-1; D may be TRBD1 (5 bases). This CDR3 is 13 amino acids long. The germline V gene encodes CDR1 GTSNPN and CDR2 SVGIG (reference sequence). The germline V and J ends were trimmed by 1 base and 1 base, with 7 bases remaining between them. CDR3 sequence reads: CAWSAGRNTEAFF. Written as DNA, the CDR3 is TGTGCCTGGAGTGCAGGGCGGAACACTGAAGCTTTCTTT.

The chain employs TRBV5-1 and TRBJ2-7; D remains unclear. Trimming took off 0 bases at V and 0 bases at J, with 10 bases between the two ends. Per the germline V gene, CDR1 is SGHRS and CDR2 is YFSETQ. The CDR3 has 15 residues. DNA for the CDR3: TGCGCCAGCAGCTTGGGTCAGACGAGCTCCTACGAGCAGTACTTC. Residues: CASSLGQTSSYEQYF.